This TCR beta chain was recorded in a study of T-cell reconstitution after alpha-beta-depleted transplantation in children. Unique molecular identifiers tagged the TCRbeta library. TCRdb reprocessed the PCR reads via MiXCR and lists one record per CDR3 protein. The sample lists roughly 310,000 distinct CDR3 sequences, around 25% seen once, with approximately 9.9% in the top ten. Germline assignment: CDR1 SEHNR and CDR2 FQNEAQ (reference sequence). V shed 5 bases and J 2 bases; nucleotides not matched to a gene: 11. The CDR3 runs 16 residues. The table lists this clonotype with a few counts. The sequences come from PBMCs, mostly from graft donor cells, collected 180 days after TCRalphabeta/CD19-depleted stem cell transplant. The origin of this receptor is a male patient younger than 18 who had a stem cell transplant for acute lymphoblastic leukemia, so the T cells may come from the graft donor. The chain recombines TRBV7-9 with TRBJ2-7; 8 nucleotides line up with TRBD1. The CDR3 DNA reads as TGTGCCAGCAGCCCGAAGACAGGGGATGGGACCTACGAGCAGTACTTC. Its protein product is CASSPKTGDGTYEQYF.